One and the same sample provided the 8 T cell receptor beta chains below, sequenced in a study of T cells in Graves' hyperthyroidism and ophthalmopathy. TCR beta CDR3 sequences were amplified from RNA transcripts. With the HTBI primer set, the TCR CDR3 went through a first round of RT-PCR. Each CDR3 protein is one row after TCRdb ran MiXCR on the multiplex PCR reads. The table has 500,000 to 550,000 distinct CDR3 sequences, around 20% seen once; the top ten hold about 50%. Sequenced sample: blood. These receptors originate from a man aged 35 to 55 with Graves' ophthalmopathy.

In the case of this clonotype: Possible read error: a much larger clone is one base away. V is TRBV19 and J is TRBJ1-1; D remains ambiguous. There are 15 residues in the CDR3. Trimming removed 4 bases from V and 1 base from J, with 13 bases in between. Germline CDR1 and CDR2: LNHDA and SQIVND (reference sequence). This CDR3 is CASSTSPAGNTEAFF. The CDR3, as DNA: TGTGCCAGTAGTACCTCCCCGGCAGGGAACACTGAAGCTTTCTTT.

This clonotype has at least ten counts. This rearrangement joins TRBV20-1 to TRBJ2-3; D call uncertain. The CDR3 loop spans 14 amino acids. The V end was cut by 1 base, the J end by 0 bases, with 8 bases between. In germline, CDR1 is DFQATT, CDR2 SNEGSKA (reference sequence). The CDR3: CSARGTGSTDTQYF. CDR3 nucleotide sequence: TGCAGTGCTAGAGGTACCGGAAGCACAGATACGCAGTATTTT.

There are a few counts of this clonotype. The CDR3 region is CASSPPGLAGVWGSVGTDTQYF. CDR3 DNA sequence: TGTGCCAGCAGCCCGCCGGGACTAGCGGGAGTTTGGGGCTCCGTTGGCACAGATACGCAGTATTTT. V gene TRBV7-2 combines with J gene TRBJ2-3; 14 nucleotides match TRBD2. The CDR3 runs to 22 residues. The J segment lost 1 base and the V segment lost 5 bases, leaving 20 bases of the junction unmatched. The germline V gene encodes CDR1 SGHTA and CDR2 FQGNSA.

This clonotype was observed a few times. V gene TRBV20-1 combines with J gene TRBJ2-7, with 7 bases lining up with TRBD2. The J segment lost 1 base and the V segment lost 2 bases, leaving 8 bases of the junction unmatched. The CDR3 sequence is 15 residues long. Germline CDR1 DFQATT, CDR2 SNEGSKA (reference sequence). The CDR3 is CSARTRQAGSYEQYF. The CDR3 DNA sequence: TGCAGTGCTAGAACCCGCCAAGCGGGATCCTACGAGCAGTACTTC.

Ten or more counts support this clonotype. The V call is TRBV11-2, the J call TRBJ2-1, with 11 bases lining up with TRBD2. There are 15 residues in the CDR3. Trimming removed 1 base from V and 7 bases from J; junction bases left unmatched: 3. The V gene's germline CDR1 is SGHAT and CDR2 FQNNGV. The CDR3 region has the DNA TGTGCCAGCAGCTTAGTAGCGGGAGGGCCGAATGAGCAGTTCTTC. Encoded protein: CASSLVAGGPNEQFF.

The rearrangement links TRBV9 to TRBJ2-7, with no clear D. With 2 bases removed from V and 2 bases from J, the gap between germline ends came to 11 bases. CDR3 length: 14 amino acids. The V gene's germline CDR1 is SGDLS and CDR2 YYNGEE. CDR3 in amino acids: CASSVGSSAYEQYF. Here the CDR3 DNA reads TGTGCCAGCAGCGTCGGCAGCAGCGCCTACGAGCAGTACTTC.

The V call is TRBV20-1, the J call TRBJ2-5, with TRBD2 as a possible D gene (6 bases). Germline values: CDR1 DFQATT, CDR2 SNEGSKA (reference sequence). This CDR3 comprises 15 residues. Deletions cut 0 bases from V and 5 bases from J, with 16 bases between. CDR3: CSARDYVGLAETQYF. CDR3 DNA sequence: TGCAGTGCTAGAGATTACGTAGGGCTAGCGGAGACCCAGTACTTC.

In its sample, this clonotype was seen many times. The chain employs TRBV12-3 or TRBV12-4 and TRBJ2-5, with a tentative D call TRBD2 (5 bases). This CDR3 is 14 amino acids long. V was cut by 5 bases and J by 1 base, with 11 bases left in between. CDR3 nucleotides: TGTGCCAGCAGTCCCCGGGGTAGCCAAGAGACCCAGTACTTC. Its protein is CASSPRGSQETQYF.